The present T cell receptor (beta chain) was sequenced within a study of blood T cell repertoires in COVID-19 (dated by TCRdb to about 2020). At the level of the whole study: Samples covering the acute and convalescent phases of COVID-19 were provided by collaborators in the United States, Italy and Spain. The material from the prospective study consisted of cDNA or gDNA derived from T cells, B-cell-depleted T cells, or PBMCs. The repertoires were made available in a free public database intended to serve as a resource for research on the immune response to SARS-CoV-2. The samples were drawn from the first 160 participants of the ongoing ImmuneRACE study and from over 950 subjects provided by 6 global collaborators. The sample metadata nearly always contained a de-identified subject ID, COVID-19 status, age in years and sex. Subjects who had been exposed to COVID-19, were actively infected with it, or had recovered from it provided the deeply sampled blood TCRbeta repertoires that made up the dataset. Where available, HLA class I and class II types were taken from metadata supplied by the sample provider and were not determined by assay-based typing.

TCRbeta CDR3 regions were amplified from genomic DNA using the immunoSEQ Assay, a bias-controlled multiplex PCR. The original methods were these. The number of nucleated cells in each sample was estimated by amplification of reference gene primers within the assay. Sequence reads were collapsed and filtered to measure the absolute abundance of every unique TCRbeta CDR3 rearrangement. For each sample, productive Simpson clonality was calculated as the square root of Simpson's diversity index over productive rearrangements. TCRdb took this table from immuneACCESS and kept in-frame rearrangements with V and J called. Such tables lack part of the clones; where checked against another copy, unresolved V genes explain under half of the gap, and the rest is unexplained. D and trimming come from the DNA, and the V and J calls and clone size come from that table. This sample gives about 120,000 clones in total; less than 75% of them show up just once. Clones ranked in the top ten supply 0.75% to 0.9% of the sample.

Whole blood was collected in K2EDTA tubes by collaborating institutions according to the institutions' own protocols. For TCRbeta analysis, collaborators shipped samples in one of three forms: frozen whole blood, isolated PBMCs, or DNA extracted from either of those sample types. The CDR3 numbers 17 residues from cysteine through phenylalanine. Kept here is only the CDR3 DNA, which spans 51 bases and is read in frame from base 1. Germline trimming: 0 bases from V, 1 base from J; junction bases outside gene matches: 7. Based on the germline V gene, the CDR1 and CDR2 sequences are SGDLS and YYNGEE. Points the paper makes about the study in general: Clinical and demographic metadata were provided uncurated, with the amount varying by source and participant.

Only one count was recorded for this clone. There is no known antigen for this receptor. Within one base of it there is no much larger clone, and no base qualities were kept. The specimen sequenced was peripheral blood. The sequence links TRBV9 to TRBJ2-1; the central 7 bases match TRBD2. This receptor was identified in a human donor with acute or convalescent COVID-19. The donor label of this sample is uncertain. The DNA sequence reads TGTGCCAGCAGCGTAGCTCCCGGACTAGGGTCCTACAATGAGCAGTTCTTC. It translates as CASSVAPGLGSYNEQFF.